This TCR beta chain derives from a study of OX40 agonist ivuxolimab in advanced cancers. Regarding the study in general: Ivuxolimab was an agonistic, fully human IgG2 monoclonal antibody directed against OX40 (CD134), a costimulatory receptor. Intravenous ivuxolimab was administered to patients every 2 weeks at six dose levels: 0.01, 0.1, 0.3, 1.5, 3 and 10 mg/kg. The paper describes the monotherapy dose-escalation part (N of about 57 patients) of the phase I trial of ivuxolimab. Partial responses were achieved by three dose-escalation patients, of whom one had hepatocellular carcinoma and two had cutaneous melanoma. Peripheral TCRbeta sequencing aimed to test whether ivuxolimab altered TCR sequence diversity and caused clonal T-cell expansion. Prior anti-PD-1, anti-PD-L1 or anti-CTLA-4 therapy was permitted, and checkpoint inhibitors had been received by about two fifths of dose-escalation patients. Among the approximately 54 dose-escalation patients, about 20 had hepatocellular carcinoma, 15 or so melanoma, 9 renal cell carcinoma and 9 head and neck cancer. In the dose-escalation cohort, roughly four fifths of patients were male, and the mean age was approximately 60 years, with a range of 23 to 79.

The trial excluded patients who had a history of autoimmune disease or who were on systemic immunosuppression. Peripheral blood for TCR sequencing was drawn from every dose cohort at baseline, at cycle 4 day 1 and at cycle 7 day 1. Samples were obtained from an open-label, multicenter, first-in-human phase I dose-escalation trial of ivuxolimab. The trial enrolled adults with locally advanced or metastatic head and neck squamous cell, hepatocellular, melanoma or renal cell carcinoma. Before TCR sequencing, CD4+ T cells and CD8+ T cells were sorted from peripheral blood as separate populations. On the study overall, not on this receptor specifically: Low levels of normalized T-cell clonal expansion were also seen in some patients who did not respond. At doses from 0.1 to 3.0 mg/kg, clonal expansion was seen in both CD4+ and CD8+ blood T cells between baseline and week 6. After ivuxolimab, CD8+ T cells had more expanded clones than CD4+ T cells on average. Partial responders in the 0.1-3.0 mg/kg groups had among the lowest normalized peripheral clonal expansion, especially among CD8+ T cells. Which antigens the clonally expanded peripheral T cells were specific for was not determined.

In the case of this clone: Its antigen is unknown. No base quality information exists; no much larger clone differs at one position.

Genomic DNA was isolated from the sorted cells so that the TCRbeta CDR3 region could be sequenced. TCRbeta CDR3 regions were sequenced using the immunoSEQ Assay. Sourced from immuneACCESS, this table was stored by TCRdb with only in-frame sequences that have V and J called. A share of the clones is absent; for the studies checked, an unresolved V gene accounts for under half, and the remainder has no known explanation. The sample table records under 95,000 clones; approximately 88% of these occur just once. The leading ten clones occupy about 2.7% of the sample. Trimming removed 0 bases from V and 2 bases from J, leaving 8 bases between the germline ends. CDR1 SGHNT and CDR2 YYREEE are derived from the germline V gene (reference sequence). CDR3 length: 15 amino acids, cysteine to phenylalanine. The retained sequence is limited to the CDR3, 45 bases, with the frame set at the first base.

Here the chain combines TRBV5-4 and TRBJ2-2, with an unclear D gene assignment. Sequencing was performed on CD4+ or CD8+ T cells sorted from blood, taken in a trial of the OX40 agonist ivuxolimab. The clonotype comes from an adult with an advanced solid tumor such as melanoma, head and neck, liver or kidney cancer. The nucleotide sequence is TGTGCCAGCAGCTTGGGGCGGTTAAACACCGGGGAGCTGTTTTTT. Protein translation: CASSLGRLNTGELFF.